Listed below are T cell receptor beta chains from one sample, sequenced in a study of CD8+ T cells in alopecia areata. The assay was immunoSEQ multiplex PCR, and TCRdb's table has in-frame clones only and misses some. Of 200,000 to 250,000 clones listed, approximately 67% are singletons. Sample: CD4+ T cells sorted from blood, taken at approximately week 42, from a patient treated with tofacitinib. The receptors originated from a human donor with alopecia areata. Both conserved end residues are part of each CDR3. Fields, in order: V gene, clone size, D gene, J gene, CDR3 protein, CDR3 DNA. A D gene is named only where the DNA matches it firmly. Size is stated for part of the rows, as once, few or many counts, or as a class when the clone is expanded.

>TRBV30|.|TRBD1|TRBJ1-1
CAWGPRDRVITEAFF
TGTGCCTGGGGGCCCCGGGACAGGGTTATCACTGAAGCTTTCTTT
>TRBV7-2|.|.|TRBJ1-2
CASSLQGFGYGYTF
TGTGCCAGCAGCCTACAGGGTTTTGGCTATGGCTACACCTTC
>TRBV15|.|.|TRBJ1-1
CATSRDPHRAVGAEAFF
TGTGCCACCAGCAGAGATCCACACAGGGCTGTAGGCGCTGAAGCTTTCTTT
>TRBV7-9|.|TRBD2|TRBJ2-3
CASTIYPGLGLSDF
TGTGCCAGCACCATATACCCCGGACTAGGGCTTTCCGATTTT
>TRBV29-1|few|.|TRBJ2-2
CSVVGFEYGELFF
TGCAGCGTTGTAGGTTTCGAGTACGGGGAGCTGTTTTTT
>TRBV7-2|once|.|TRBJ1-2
CASSPPFYGYTF
TGTGCCAGCAGCCCCCCATTCTATGGCTACACCTTC
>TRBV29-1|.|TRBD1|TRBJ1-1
CSVEQGASEAFF
TGCAGCGTTGAACAGGGGGCAAGTGAAGCTTTCTTT
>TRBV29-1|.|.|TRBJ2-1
CSVEGLVSHNEQFF
TGCAGCGTTGAAGGCCTCGTTTCCCACAATGAGCAGTTCTTC
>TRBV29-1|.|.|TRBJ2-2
CSVARSVWGAGGELFF
TGCAGCGTTGCTAGATCCGTGTGGGGGGCAGGTGGGGAGCTGTTTTTT
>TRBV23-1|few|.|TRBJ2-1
CASSRGGVGVDNEQFF
TGCGCCAGCAGTCGTGGAGGTGTAGGGGTCGACAATGAGCAGTTCTTC
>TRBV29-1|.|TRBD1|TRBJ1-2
CSEEPVQGAGGYTF
TGCAGCGAGGAACCCGTACAGGGGGCAGGCGGCTACACCTTC
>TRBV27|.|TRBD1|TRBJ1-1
CASSSPRGRGENTEAFF
TGTGCCAGCAGTTCCCCCAGGGGGCGCGGGGAGAACACTGAAGCTTTCTTT
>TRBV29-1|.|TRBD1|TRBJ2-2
CSVPGQGSLGELFF
TGCAGCGTTCCTGGACAGGGTAGTCTCGGGGAGCTGTTTTTT
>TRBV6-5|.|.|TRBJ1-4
CASSRLGRANEKLFF
TGTGCCAGCAGTCGACTGGGGAGGGCTAATGAAAAACTGTTTTTT
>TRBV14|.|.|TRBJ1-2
CASSQDVGQVYGYTF
TGTGCCAGCAGCCAAGATGTGGGGCAGGTCTATGGCTACACCTTC
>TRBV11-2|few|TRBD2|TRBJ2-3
CASSALAGGNTDTQYF
TGTGCCAGCAGCGCTCTAGCGGGGGGCAACACAGATACGCAGTATTTT
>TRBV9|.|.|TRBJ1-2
CASSAGQTDYGYTF
TGTGCCAGCAGCGCAGGGCAAACTGACTATGGCTACACCTTC
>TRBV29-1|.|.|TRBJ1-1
CSVEFRAGTEAFF
TGCAGCGTTGAATTCAGGGCGGGCACTGAAGCTTTCTTT
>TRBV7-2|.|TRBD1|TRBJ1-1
CASSLKGGRNTEAFF
TGTGCCAGCAGCTTAAAAGGGGGCAGGAACACTGAAGCTTTCTTT
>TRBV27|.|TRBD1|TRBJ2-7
CASTSPGQGRGEQYF
TGTGCCAGCACCTCTCCCGGACAGGGGAGGGGCGAGCAGTACTTC
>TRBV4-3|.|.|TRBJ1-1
CASSQIGFQGPRAGAFF
TGCGCCAGCAGCCAAATAGGTTTCCAGGGACCAAGAGCGGGAGCTTTCTTT
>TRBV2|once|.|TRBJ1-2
CASSVGGPNYGYTF
TGTGCCAGCAGTGTTGGGGGGCCTAACTATGGCTACACCTTC
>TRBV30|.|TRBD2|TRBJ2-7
CAWTPGGEQYF
TGTGCCTGGACCCCCGGGGGGGAGCAGTACTTC
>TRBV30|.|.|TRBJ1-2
CAWSRPNYGYTF
TGTGCCTGGAGCAGGCCAAACTATGGCTACACCTTC
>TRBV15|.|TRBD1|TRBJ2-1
CATSRETGTVYNEQFF
TGTGCCACCAGCAGGGAGACAGGGACGGTCTACAATGAGCAGTTCTTC
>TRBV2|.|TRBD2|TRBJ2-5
CASSDSGTLQETQYF
TGTGCCAGCAGTGATAGCGGGACACTTCAAGAGACCCAGTACTTC
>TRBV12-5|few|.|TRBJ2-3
CASGFHQLPSTDTQYF
TGTGCTAGTGGCTTTCATCAACTACCTAGCACAGATACGCAGTATTTT
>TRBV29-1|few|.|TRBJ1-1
CSADKGLEAFF
TGCAGCGCTGACAAAGGGCTCGAAGCTTTCTTT
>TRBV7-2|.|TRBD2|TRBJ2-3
CASSSGLAGVSTDTQYF
TGTGCCAGCAGCTCCGGACTAGCGGGAGTGAGCACAGATACGCAGTATTTT
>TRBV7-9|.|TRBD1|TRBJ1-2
CASSKQGAKGYTF
TGTGCCAGCAGCAAACAGGGGGCGAAGGGCTACACCTTC
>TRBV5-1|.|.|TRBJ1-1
CASSPEGQATEAFF
TGCGCCAGCAGCCCGGAGGGCCAGGCCACTGAAGCTTTCTTT
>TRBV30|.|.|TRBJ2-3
CAWSFKSTDTQYF
TGTGCCTGGAGTTTTAAGTCCACAGATACGCAGTATTTT
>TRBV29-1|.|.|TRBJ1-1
CSVGQGYMAFF
TGCAGCGTTGGGCAGGGGTATATGGCTTTCTTT
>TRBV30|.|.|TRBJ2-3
CAWTGSGDTQYF
TGTGCCTGGACCGGGTCGGGGGATACGCAGTATTTT
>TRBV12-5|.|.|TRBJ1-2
CASGLADTRGYTF
TGTGCTAGTGGTTTGGCGGACACTCGGGGCTACACCTTC
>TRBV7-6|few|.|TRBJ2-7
CASSLMGGDSVGEQYF
TGTGCCAGCAGCTTAATGGGTGGGGACTCCGTCGGCGAGCAGTACTTC
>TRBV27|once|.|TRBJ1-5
CASSLSWGGQPQHF
TGTGCCAGCAGTTTATCATGGGGGGGTCAGCCCCAGCATTTT
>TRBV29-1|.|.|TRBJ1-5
CSARTGLNQPQHF
TGCAGCGCCCGAACAGGGCTCAATCAGCCCCAGCATTTT
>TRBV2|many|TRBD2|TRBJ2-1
CASSFKRLAGPSGEQFF
TGTGCCAGCAGTTTTAAACGACTAGCGGGGCCGTCGGGTGAGCAGTTCTTC
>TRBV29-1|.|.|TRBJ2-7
CSVTGSSYEQYF
TGCAGCGTTACCGGGAGCTCCTACGAGCAGTACTTC
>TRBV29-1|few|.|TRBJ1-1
CSVELSLATEAFF
TGCAGCGTTGAACTGTCCCTGGCCACTGAAGCTTTCTTT
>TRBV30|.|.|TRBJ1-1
CAWRRRNTEAFF
TGTGCCTGGAGGAGGAGGAACACTGAAGCTTTCTTT
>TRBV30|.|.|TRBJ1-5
CAWSARSWGPQHF
TGTGCCTGGAGTGCAAGGTCCTGGGGGCCCCAGCATTTT
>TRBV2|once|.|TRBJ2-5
CATYARGGPDETQYF
TGTGCCACCTATGCACGTGGGGGGCCAGATGAGACCCAGTACTTC
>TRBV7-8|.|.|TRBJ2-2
CASSLAKNTGELFF
TGTGCCAGCAGCTTAGCGAAGAACACCGGGGAGCTGTTTTTT
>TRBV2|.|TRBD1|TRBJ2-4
CASSEPGQGTSLAKNIQYF
TGTGCCAGCAGTGAACCCGGACAGGGGACTTCCTTAGCCAAAAACATTCAGTACTTC
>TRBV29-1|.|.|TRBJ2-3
CSVEGPHTQYF
TGCAGCGTTGAGGGTCCGCATACGCAGTATTTT
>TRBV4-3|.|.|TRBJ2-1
CASSQETGRYNEQFF
TGCGCCAGCAGCCAAGAGACGGGGCGATACAATGAGCAGTTCTTC
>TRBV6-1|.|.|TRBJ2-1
CAISYRSSYNEQFF
TGTGCCATCTCCTACCGCAGCTCCTACAATGAGCAGTTCTTC
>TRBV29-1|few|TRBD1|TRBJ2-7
CSVERDFRGTGYGPSLNEQYF
TGCAGCGTTGAGAGAGATTTCCGTGGGACAGGGTACGGTCCATCCCTTAACGAGCAGTACTTC
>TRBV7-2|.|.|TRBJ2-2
CASSLARSNTGELFF
TGTGCCAGCAGCTTAGCTAGGTCGAACACCGGGGAGCTGTTTTTT
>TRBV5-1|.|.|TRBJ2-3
CASSRTSLSADTQYF
TGCGCCAGCAGCCGCACTAGCTTATCAGCAGATACGCAGTATTTT
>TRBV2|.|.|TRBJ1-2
CASSSPFGYTF
TGTGCCAGCAGTTCTCCGTTTGGCTACACCTTC
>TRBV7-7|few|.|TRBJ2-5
CASSLNPSGQETQYF
TGTGCCAGCAGCTTAAACCCCAGTGGACAAGAGACCCAGTACTTC